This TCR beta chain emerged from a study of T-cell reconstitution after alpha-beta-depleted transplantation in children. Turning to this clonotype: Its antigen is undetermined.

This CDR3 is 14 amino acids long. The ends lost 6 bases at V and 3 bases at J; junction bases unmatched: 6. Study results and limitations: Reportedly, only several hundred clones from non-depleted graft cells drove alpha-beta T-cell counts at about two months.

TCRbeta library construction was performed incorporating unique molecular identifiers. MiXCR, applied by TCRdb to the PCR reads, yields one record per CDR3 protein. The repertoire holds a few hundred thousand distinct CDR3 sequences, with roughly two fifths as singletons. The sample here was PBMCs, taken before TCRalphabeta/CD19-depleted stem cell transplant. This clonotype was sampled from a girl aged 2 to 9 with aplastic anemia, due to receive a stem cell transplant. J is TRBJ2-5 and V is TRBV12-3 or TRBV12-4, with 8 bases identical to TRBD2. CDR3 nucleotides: TGTGCCAGCAGGAGAACTAGCGGTGAAGAGACCCAGTACTTC. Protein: CASRRTSGEETQYF.